A single sample gave rise to the 13 T cell receptor beta chains below, sequenced in a study of response to subunit inactivated influenza vaccine. TCRdb re-called the RT-PCR reads with MiXCR, one entry per CDR3 protein. Of 630,000 or so distinct CDR3 sequences listed, around 14% were seen once; the top ten hold around a tenth. This specimen was PBMCs from blood, taken 11 to 12 days after vaccination. The receptors originated from a man aged 50 to 59 who received an inactivated influenza vaccine.

The chain joins TRBV28 to TRBJ2-2; no reliable D call. In germline, CDR1 is MDHEN, CDR2 SYDVKM. Trimming pared 4 bases from V and 4 bases from J, leaving 13 bases between. CDR3 size: 15 residues. Here the CDR3 reads CASSWVNPRTGELFF. The CDR3 DNA is TGTGCCAGCAGTTGGGTTAACCCACGCACCGGGGAGCTGTTTTTT.

The chain joins TRBV5-1 to TRBJ1-1; the D gene is possibly TRBD1 (5 bases). CDR3 size: 15 residues. V gave up 0 bases and J gave up 5 bases, with 14 bases separating them. Looked up from germline, CDR1 is SGHRS and CDR2 is YFSETQ. CDR3 DNA sequence: TGCGCCAGCAGCTTGGGGAGGGGCCGCAGGACTGAAGCTTTCTTT. Amino acids: CASSLGRGRRTEAFF. The whole variable domain, remainder taken from reference TRBV5-1 and TRBJ1-1, is KAGVTQTPRYLIKTRGQQVTLSCSPISGHRSVSWYQQTPGQGLQFLFEYFSETQRNKGNFPGRFSGRQFSNSRSEMNVSTLELGDSALYLCASSLGRGRRTEAFFGQGTRLTVV.

This clonotype has only one observation. The J gene is TRBJ1-4, the V gene TRBV7-2, with a possible D match to TRBD1 (5 bases). Germline CDR1 is SGHTA and CDR2 is FQGNSA. The V end was cut by 0 bases, the J end by 7 bases, with 12 bases between. This CDR3 is 15 amino acids long. The CDR3 bases are TGTGCCAGCAGCTTAGCCCCTCGGGGCCTTGAAAAACTGTTTTTT. Its translation: CASSLAPRGLEKLFF.

The rearrangement joins TRBV5-6 to TRBJ2-3; D gene unclear. Germline lookup yields CDR1 SGHDT and CDR2 YYEEEE. Trimming left V 5 bases short and J 4 bases short, with 8 bases between. The CDR3 loop spans 12 amino acids. The CDR3 reads CASSVGADTQYF. The CDR3 nucleotides are TGTGCCAGCAGTGTAGGAGCAGATACGCAGTATTTT.

In this sample, this clonotype turned up a few times. The chain is built from TRBV12-3 or TRBV12-4 and TRBJ1-1; perhaps TRBD1 as D (5 bases). Deletions cut 5 bases from V and 4 bases from J, with 17 bases between. The CDR3 totals 15 residues. The CDR3 DNA follows: TGTGCCAGCAGTCCTTGGACAAGGTTGAGCACTGAAGCTTTCTTT. Its protein product is CASSPWTRLSTEAFF.

The chain has TRBV7-2 and TRBJ2-3, with a tentative D call TRBD2 (6 bases). CDR1 SGHTA and CDR2 FQGNSA come from the germline V gene. Trimming stripped 10 bases from V and 0 bases from J, with 17 bases between. The CDR3 loop spans 15 amino acids. CDR3 nucleotides: TGTGCCACAAAAGGGACGGGAGCTAGCACAGATACGCAGTATTTT. Encoded protein: CATKGTGASTDTQYF. Variable domain in full (rest from reference TRBV7-2 and TRBJ2-3): GAGVSQSPSNKVTEKGKDVELRCDPISGHTALYWYRQSLGQGLEFLIYFQGNSAPDKSGLPSDRFSAERTGGSVSTLTIQRTQQEDSAVYLCATKGTGASTDTQYFGPGTRLTVL.

A few counts support this clonotype. J is TRBJ2-3 and V is TRBV5-1, with 9 bases lining up with TRBD2. The CDR3 runs 16 residues. Germline V gene lookup returns CDR1 SGHRS and CDR2 YFSETQ. Germline trimming cut 0 bases from V and 3 bases from J; bases unmatched to any gene: 5. CDR3: CASSLVSGSVTDTQYF. CDR3 bases: TGCGCCAGCAGCTTGGTTAGCGGGAGTGTAACAGATACGCAGTATTTT.

This chain uses TRBV12-5 with TRBJ1-2, with unresolved D. Deletions cut 1 base from V and 2 bases from J, with 14 bases between. Germline V lookup: CDR1 LGHNT, CDR2 FRNRAP. The CDR3 spans 16 residues. The CDR3 spells CASGLDLRAGNYGYTF. The CDR3 nucleotides read TGTGCTAGTGGTTTGGACCTTCGAGCGGGAAACTATGGCTACACCTTC.

The chain couples TRBV6-1 to TRBJ2-2, with TRBD1 identical over 9 bases. Germline V gene data show CDR1 as MNHNS and CDR2 as SASEGT. After removal of 4 bases from V and 0 bases from J, the junction contained 9 bases not matched to a gene. This CDR3 is built from 18 residues. The DNA of the CDR3 is TGTGCCAGCAGTGCATACACAGGGGGCCACGCGAACACCGGGGAGCTGTTTTTT. Protein sequence: CASSAYTGGHANTGELFF.

This clonotype was detected a few times. J is TRBJ2-2 and V is TRBV20-1; 11 positions agree with TRBD2. The CDR3 has 16 amino acids. Germline V gene sequence: CDR1 DFQATT, CDR2 SNEGSKA (reference sequence). J was trimmed by 5 bases and V by 6 bases; bases with no gene match: 11. CDR3 residues: CSAPLAGASRTGELFF. The CDR3 region has the DNA TGCAGTGCGCCACTAGCGGGGGCCTCGAGGACCGGGGAGCTGTTTTTT.

This clonotype was observed a few times. The J gene is TRBJ2-6, the V gene TRBV14; D is unresolved. The germline V gene encodes CDR1 SGHDN and CDR2 FVKESK. The CDR3 runs 15 residues. The V gene lost 6 bases and the J gene lost 4 bases, with 13 bases spanning the gap. CDR3 coding DNA: TGTGCCAGCAGTCGTAGCTGGGGAGGGGCCAACGTCCTGACTTTC. This encodes CASSRSWGGANVLTF.

In this sample, this clonotype turned up a few times. The J gene is TRBJ2-2, the V gene TRBV11-2; D not certain. The CDR3 sequence is 14 residues long. CDR1 is SGHAT, CDR2 FQNNGV, per germline. V lost 3 bases to trimming and J lost 6 bases, with 11 bases between them. CDR3 coding DNA: TGTGCCAGCAGCTTGGTCTTAGCCGCCGGGGAGCTGTTTTTT. It translates to CASSLVLAAGELFF.

The chain uses TRBV4-3 and TRBJ2-6; 9 positions agree with TRBD1. CDR1 LGHNA and CDR2 YSLEER come from the germline V gene. Trimming at V came to 1 base and at J to 4 bases, leaving 2 bases not matched to a gene. The CDR3 has 16 residues. The CDR3 nucleotides are TGCGCCAGCAGCCAAGGGACAGGGGTCGGGGCCAACGTCCTGACTTTC. It translates to CASSQGTGVGANVLTF.